This T cell receptor beta chain was retrieved from a study of shared clonotypes between healthy human individuals. Study outcomes and limitations: Researchers found naive subsets generally carried larger estimated richness than memory subsets.

V lost 5 bases and J lost 1, with 15 bases in between. The CDR3 runs to 15 residues. Germline assignment: CDR1 LNHDA and CDR2 SQIVND (reference sequence). Only one count was recorded for this clone. Antigen specificity is unknown. The deep-level immunoSEQ assay was used. Assay used: immunoSEQ multiplex PCR; TCRdb lists only in-frame clones, some missing. Counted here are more than 2 million clones, over 85% occurring once; the ten biggest clones make up roughly 0.13%. Sequencing was carried out using naive CD4+ T cells sorted from blood. Subset denoted: CD45RA+ positively selected. The TCR comes from a man aged 18 to 29 in good health. The chain has TRBV19 and TRBJ2-7, with D unresolved. This CDR3 reads CASSAWAGGSYEQYF. CDR3 nucleotide sequence: TGTGCCAGTAGTGCATGGGCTGGCGGTTCCTACGAGCAGTACTTC.